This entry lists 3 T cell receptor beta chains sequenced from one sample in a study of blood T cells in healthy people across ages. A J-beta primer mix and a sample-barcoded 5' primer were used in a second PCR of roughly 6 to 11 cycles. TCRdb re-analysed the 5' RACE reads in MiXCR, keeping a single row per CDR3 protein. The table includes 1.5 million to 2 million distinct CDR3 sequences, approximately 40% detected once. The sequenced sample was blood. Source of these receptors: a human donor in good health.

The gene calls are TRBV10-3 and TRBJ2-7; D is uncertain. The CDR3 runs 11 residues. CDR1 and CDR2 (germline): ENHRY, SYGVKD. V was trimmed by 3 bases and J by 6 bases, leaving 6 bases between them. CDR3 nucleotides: TGTGCCATCAGTGAAGAGGTCGAGCAGTACTTC. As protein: CAISEEVEQYF.

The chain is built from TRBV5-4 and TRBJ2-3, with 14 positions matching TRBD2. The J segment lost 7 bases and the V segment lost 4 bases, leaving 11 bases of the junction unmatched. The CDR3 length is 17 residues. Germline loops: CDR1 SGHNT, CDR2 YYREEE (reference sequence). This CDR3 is CASSRGLAGGLMNTQYF. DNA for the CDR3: TGTGCCAGCAGCCGAGGACTAGCGGGGGGTCTCATGAATACGCAGTATTTT.

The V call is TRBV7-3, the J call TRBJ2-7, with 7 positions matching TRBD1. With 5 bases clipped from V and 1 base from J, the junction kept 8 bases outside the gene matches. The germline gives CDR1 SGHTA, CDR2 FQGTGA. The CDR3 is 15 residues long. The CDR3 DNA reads TGTGCCAGCAGCCCTGGGACAGCGAGGTCCTACGAGCAGTACTTC. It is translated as CASSPGTARSYEQYF.